This TCR beta chain came from a study of blood T cell repertoires in COVID-19. The table came from immunoSEQ multiplex PCR; TCRdb's copy has only in-frame clones and leaves some out. Found here are under 200,000 clones, under 85% of them singletons; the top ten hold about an eighth. The CDR3 runs 13 residues. V gave up 0 bases and J gave up 3 bases, with 6 bases separating them. The germline V gene has CDR1 MNHEY and CDR2 SMNVEV (reference sequence). Sequencing was carried out using PBMCs or T cells enriched from blood (not recorded which). The chain carries TRBV27 and TRBJ2-7; D remains ambiguous. The clonotype was recovered from a man in his fifties who had recovered from COVID-19. The CDR3 loop is CASSLSSGYEQYF. The DNA of the CDR3 is TGTGCCAGCAGTTTATCCTCGGGCTACGAGCAGTACTTC.